Listed below are T cell receptor beta chains from one sample, sequenced in a study of response to subunit inactivated influenza vaccine. TCRdb recomputed calls from the RT-PCR reads with MiXCR, one row per CDR3 protein. The sample contains 700,000 to 900,000 distinct CDR3 sequences, less than 25% of which appear only once. The sample consisted of PBMCs from blood, taken roughly 5 days after vaccination. Receptor source: a man aged 45-65 years who received an inactivated influenza vaccine. CDR3s include the opening cysteine and the closing phenylalanine or tryptophan. A D gene is named only where the DNA matches it firmly. Where a row states a size, it is once, few, many or the class of an expanded clone; other rows omit it.

CASSYEPAWENTEAFF TGTGCCAGCAGTTACGAACCGGCGTGGGAGAACACTGAAGCTTTCTTT - TRBJ1-1 TRBV6-2/TRBV6-3 few
CSARWSNTGELFF TGCAGTGCTAGGTGGTCCAACACCGGGGAGCTGTTTTTT - TRBJ2-2 TRBV20-1 -
CASSQLGSTDTQYF TGTGCCAGCAGCCAACTCGGTAGCACAGATACGCAGTATTTT - TRBJ2-3 TRBV4-2 few
CASSQQRTGNHEQYF TGTGCCAGCAGCCAACAAAGGACAGGGAACCACGAGCAGTACTTC TRBD1 TRBJ2-7 TRBV14 many
CASSFPAGREESDTQYF TGTGCCAGCAGTTTCCCGGCCGGGCGGGAGGAATCAGATACGCAGTATTTT TRBD2 TRBJ2-3 TRBV28 -
CASSITGAYTGELFF TGTGCCAGCAGTATAACAGGGGCATACACCGGGGAGCTGTTTTTT TRBD1 TRBJ2-2 TRBV25-1 -
CASSATGTTYGYTF TGTGCCAGCAGCGCTACTGGGACAACCTATGGCTACACCTTC - TRBJ1-2 TRBV9 few
CASSHQQRNQETQYF TGTGCCAGCAGCCACCAACAGCGAAACCAAGAGACCCAGTACTTC - TRBJ2-5 TRBV3-1 -
CSARSPGQDSYEQYF TGCAGTGCTAGATCACCGGGACAGGACTCCTACGAGCAGTACTTC TRBD1 TRBJ2-7 TRBV20-1 many
CASSQRVAGGYNEQFF TGCGCCAGCAGCCAAAGAGTAGCGGGAGGCTACAATGAGCAGTTCTTC TRBD2 TRBJ2-1 TRBV4-3 -
CASSWSTGTLEAFF TGCGCCAGCAGCTGGTCTACCGGGACTTTAGAAGCTTTCTTT - TRBJ1-1 TRBV5-1 -
CASSLLYSNQPQHF TGTGCCAGTTCCTTATTATATAGCAATCAGCCCCAGCATTTT - TRBJ1-5 TRBV6-1 once
CASSYLGEGYEQYF TGTGCCAGCAGTTACCTCGGGGAAGGATACGAGCAGTACTTC - TRBJ2-7 TRBV6-5 -
CASSPDSLLRNEQFF TGTGCCAGCAGCCCGGACAGCCTATTGAGAAATGAGCAGTTCTTC - TRBJ2-1 TRBV7-9 -
CAWSVQGNGYTF TGTGCCTGGAGTGTACAGGGGAATGGCTACACCTTC TRBD1 TRBJ1-2 TRBV30 -
CSARSDGARRTYNSPLHF TGCAGTGCTAGATCAGACGGGGCCAGGAGAACTTATAATTCACCCCTCCACTTT - TRBJ1-6 TRBV20-1 many
CAIRASGTETQYF TGTGCCATCAGGGCTAGCGGGACAGAGACCCAGTACTTC TRBD2 TRBJ2-5 TRBV10-3 -
CASSDRGRGDTQYF TGTGCCAGCAGTGATCGGGGGAGAGGAGATACGCAGTATTTT - TRBJ2-3 TRBV2 many
CSVRASDRTDTQYF TGCAGCGTTCGGGCTAGCGACCGCACAGATACGCAGTATTTT - TRBJ2-3 TRBV29-1 -
CASSRTSGAQVPGELFF TGTGCCAGCAGCAGGACTAGCGGAGCCCAAGTTCCCGGGGAGCTGTTTTTT TRBD2 TRBJ2-2 TRBV7-3 -
CASSLGLNQNTGELFF TGTGCCAGCAGCTTGGGTCTCAACCAGAACACCGGGGAGCTGTTTTTT - TRBJ2-2 TRBV5-4 -
CASSATDSQETQYF TGCGCCAGCAGCGCCACGGACAGTCAAGAGACCCAGTACTTC - TRBJ2-5 TRBV5-1 few
CSSNAGSLGGYTF TGCAGTTCGAACGCCGGGTCCCTCGGTGGCTACACCTTC - TRBJ1-2 TRBV20-1 few
CASSVMVTNTGELFF TGTGCCAGCAGCGTAATGGTTACGAACACCGGGGAGCTGTTTTTT - TRBJ2-2 TRBV9 -
CASSVGEGYRETQYF TGTGCCAGCAGCGTAGGTGAAGGGTACAGAGAGACCCAGTACTTC - TRBJ2-5 TRBV9 -
CASSLSEGELFF TGTGCCAGCAGCCTCTCTGAAGGGGAGCTGTTTTTT - TRBJ2-2 TRBV7-9 -
CTSSPGSAGELFF TGTACCAGCAGCCCGGGTAGCGCCGGGGAGCTGTTTTTT - TRBJ2-2 TRBV11-2 -
CASSLGTSGELSF TGTGCCAGCAGTTTGGGAACTAGCGGGGAGCTTTCGTTC TRBD2 TRBJ2-7 TRBV12-3/TRBV12-4 few